Listed below are T cell receptor beta chains from one sample, sequenced in a study of cytomegalovirus exposure and HLA in healthy donors. Assay used: immunoSEQ multiplex PCR; TCRdb lists only in-frame clones, some missing. Of approximately 100,000 clones listed, roughly 87% are singletons. Sequenced: PBMCs. The receptors originated from a woman in her 30s in good health and CMV-seronegative. CDR3s leave out the opening cysteine and the closing phenylalanine or tryptophan. The D gene is left open where the match is weak.

v_call	d_call	j_call	cdr3_aa
TRBV19	.	TRBJ1-2	ASSRQEANYGYT
TRBV25-1	.	TRBJ2-7	ASSLGGYEQY
TRBV18	TRBD2	TRBJ2-1	ASSPLAGDSEQF
TRBV2	TRBD1	TRBJ1-6	ASRTGAGNSPLH
TRBV19	TRBD1	TRBJ2-1	ASSPRQGIAEQF
TRBV7-7	TRBD1	TRBJ2-5	ASSLGTGVGETQY
TRBV11-2	.	TRBJ2-7	ASSTGTGLSEQY
TRBV6-1	.	TRBJ2-7	ASKEGVIYEQY
TRBV5-8	.	TRBJ2-7	ASSLEGGGYEQY
TRBV5-5	.	TRBJ1-2	ASSPRDSGPQNYGYT
TRBV7-9	TRBD1	TRBJ1-2	ASSSQAPTGAYGYT
TRBV7-3	TRBD1	TRBJ2-2	ASSADRDSPRELF
TRBV5-1	.	TRBJ2-7	ASNAGPGPHYEQY
TRBV6-5	TRBD2	TRBJ2-1	ASIGAAGMVGEQF
TRBV28	TRBD2	TRBJ2-1	ASSLMGGLAGGRRYNEQF
TRBV18	TRBD1	TRBJ1-4	ASSLGQGAGNEKLF
TRBV2	.	TRBJ1-4	ASAIVVANEKLF
TRBV11-3	.	TRBJ2-2	ASSLGPTGELF
TRBV29-1	TRBD1	TRBJ2-1	SVELPGTGSYNEQF
TRBV19	.	TRBJ2-2	ASSIEGRSGELF
TRBV2	.	TRBJ1-2	ASRKARTVHLNYGYT
TRBV7-9	TRBD1	TRBJ1-2	ASSLDRGNYGYT